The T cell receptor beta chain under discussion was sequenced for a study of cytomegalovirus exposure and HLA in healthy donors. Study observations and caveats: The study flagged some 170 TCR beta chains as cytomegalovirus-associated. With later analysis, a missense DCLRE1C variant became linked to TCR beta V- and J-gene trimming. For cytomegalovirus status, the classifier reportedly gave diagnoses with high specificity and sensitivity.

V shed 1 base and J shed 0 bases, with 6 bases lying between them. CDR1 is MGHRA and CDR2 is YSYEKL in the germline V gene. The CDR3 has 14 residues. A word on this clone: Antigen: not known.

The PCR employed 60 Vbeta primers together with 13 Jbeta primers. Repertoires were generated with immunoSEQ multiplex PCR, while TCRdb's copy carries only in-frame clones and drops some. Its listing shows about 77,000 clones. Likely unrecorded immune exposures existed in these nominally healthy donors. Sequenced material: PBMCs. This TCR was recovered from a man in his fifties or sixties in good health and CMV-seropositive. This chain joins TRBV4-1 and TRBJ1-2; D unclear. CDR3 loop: CASSQGSANYGYTF. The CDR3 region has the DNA TGCGCCAGCAGCCAAGGTTCAGCTAACTATGGCTACACCTTC.